Ten or more counts support the clone carrying this T cell receptor beta chain. Its antigen remains unidentified. These data originate in a study of T cells in Graves' hyperthyroidism and ophthalmopathy. Study-level information: Before any treatment, at initial diagnosis, peripheral blood was collected. Study findings and constraints: Using 13 V-J features, a model discriminated ophthalmopathy from stable hyperthyroidism. Among clonotypes expanded in thyroid above 0.001, most were also found in blood.

Researchers took RNA transcripts and amplified the TCR beta CDR3 regions from them. Initially, a first-round RT-PCR of the TCR CDR3 employed the HTBI primer set. TCRdb reanalysed the multiplex PCR reads using MiXCR and keeps one entry per CDR3 protein. Of more than 350,000 distinct CDR3 sequences in the sample, 13% to 15% were seen once. This sample holds PBMCs from 10 ml fresh peripheral blood. The source is a woman aged 55 to 70 with Graves' ophthalmopathy. Sequencing was carried out using blood.

The CDR3 region is CAWSKGGGNNEQFF. The CDR3 nucleotides are TGTGCCTGGAGTAAAGGGGGGGGAAACAATGAGCAGTTCTTC. The chain carries TRBV30 and TRBJ2-1, with TRBD2 as a possible D gene (7 bases). V lost 2 bases and J 5 bases, leaving 13 bases between the germline ends. CDR1 and CDR2 from the germline V gene are GTSNPN and SVGIG (reference sequence). This CDR3 region has 14 residues.